What follows describes a single T cell receptor beta chain. The data stem from a study of cytomegalovirus exposure and HLA in healthy donors. The PCR contained 60 Vbeta and 13 Jbeta primers. TCRdb keeps only in-frame clones here, not all; method: immunoSEQ multiplex PCR. The data contain 100,000 or so clones, 70% to 85% of them seen just once; the ten biggest clones take up roughly 2.2%. Deletions cut 11 bases from V and 13 bases from J, with 15 bases between. CDR3 length equals 10 residues. The germline gives CDR1 MNHEY, CDR2 SMNVEV (reference sequence). This sequence originates from a young man in good health and CMV-seronegative. The material sequenced was PBMCs. V usage is TRBV27 and J usage is TRBJ2-1; possibly TRBD2 for D (7 bases). The CDR3 region has the DNA TGTGCCGCGGGGGACATCGAACAGTTCTTC. Residues: CAAGDIEQFF.